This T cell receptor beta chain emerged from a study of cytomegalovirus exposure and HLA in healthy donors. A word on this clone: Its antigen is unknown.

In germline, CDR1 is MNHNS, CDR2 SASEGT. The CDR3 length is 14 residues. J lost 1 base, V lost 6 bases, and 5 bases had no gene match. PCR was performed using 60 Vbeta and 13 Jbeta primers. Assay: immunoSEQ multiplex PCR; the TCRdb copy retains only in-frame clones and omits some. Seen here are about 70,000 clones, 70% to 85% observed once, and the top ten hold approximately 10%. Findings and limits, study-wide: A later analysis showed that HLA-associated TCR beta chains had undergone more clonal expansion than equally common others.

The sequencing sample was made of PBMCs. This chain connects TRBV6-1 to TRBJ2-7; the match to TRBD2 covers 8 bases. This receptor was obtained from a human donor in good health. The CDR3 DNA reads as TGTGCCAGCAGGCCGACTAGCGTATCCTACGAGCAGTACTTC. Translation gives CASRPTSVSYEQYF.